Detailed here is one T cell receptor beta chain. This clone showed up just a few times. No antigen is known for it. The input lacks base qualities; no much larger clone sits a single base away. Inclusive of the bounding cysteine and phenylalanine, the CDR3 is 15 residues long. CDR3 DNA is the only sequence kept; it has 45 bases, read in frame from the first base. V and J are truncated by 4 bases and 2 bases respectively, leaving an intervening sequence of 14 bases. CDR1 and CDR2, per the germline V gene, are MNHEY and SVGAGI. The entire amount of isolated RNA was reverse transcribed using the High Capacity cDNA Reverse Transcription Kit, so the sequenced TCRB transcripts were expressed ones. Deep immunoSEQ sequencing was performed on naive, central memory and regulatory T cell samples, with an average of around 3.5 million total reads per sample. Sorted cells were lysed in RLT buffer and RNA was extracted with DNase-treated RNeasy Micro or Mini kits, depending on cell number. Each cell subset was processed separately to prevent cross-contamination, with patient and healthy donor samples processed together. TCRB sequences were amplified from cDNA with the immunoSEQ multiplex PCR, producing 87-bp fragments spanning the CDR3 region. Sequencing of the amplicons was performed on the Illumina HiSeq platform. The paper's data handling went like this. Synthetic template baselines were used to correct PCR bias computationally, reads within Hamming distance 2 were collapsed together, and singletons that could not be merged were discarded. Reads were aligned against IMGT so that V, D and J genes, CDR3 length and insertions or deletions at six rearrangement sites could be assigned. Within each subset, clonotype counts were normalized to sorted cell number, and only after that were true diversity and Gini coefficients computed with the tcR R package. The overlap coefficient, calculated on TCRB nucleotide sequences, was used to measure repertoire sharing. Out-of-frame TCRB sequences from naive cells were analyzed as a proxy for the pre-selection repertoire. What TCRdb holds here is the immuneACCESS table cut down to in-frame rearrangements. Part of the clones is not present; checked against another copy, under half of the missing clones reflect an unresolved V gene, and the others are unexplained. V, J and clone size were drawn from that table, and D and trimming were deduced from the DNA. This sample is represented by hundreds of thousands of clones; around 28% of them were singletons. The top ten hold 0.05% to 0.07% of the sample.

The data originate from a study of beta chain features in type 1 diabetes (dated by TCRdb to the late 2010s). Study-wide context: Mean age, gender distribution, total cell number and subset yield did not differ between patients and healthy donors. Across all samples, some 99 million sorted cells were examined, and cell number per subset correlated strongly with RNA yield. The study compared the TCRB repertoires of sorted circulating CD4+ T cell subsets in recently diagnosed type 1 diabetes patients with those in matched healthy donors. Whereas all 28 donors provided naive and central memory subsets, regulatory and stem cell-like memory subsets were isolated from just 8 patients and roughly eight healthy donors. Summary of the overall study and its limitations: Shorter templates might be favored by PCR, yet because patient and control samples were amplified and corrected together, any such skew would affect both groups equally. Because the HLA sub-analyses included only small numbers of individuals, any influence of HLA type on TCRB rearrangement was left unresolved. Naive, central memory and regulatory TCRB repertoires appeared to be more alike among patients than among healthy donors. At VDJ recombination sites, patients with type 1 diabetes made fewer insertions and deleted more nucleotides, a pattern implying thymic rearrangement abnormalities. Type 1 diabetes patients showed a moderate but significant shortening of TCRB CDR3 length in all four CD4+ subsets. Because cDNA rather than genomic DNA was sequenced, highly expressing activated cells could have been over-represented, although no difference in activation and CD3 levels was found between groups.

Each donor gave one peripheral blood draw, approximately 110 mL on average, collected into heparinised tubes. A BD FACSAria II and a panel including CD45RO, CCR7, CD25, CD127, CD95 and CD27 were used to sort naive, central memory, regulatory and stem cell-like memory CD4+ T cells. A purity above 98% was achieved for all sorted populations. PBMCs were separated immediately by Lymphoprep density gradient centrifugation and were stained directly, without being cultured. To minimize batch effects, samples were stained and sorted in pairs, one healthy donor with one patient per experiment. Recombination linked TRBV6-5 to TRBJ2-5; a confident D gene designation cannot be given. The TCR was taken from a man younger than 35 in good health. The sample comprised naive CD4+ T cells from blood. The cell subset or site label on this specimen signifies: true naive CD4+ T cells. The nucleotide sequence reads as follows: TGTGCCAGCAGTTGGCGACACCCGCCGCAAGAGACCCAGTACTTC. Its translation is CASSWRHPPQETQYF.